Only a few counts were recorded for the clone carrying this TCR beta chain. TCRdb reanalysed the RT-PCR reads using MiXCR and keeps one entry per CDR3 protein. This table has around 700,000 distinct CDR3 sequences, about 14% appearing once. There are 15 residues in the CDR3. V gave up 3 bases and J gave up 7 bases, with 16 bases separating them. Germline CDR1 and CDR2: LGHNA and YSLEER. The chain employs TRBV4-3 and TRBJ1-5, with D possibly matching TRBD1 (5 bases). The specimen was memory CD4+ T cells from blood. This TCR derives from a female donor in good health, serving as a healthy control. The CDR3 region is CASSQYPGRGQPQHF. CDR3 DNA: TGCGCCAGCAGCCAGTACCCAGGGCGAGGCCAGCCCCAGCATTTT.